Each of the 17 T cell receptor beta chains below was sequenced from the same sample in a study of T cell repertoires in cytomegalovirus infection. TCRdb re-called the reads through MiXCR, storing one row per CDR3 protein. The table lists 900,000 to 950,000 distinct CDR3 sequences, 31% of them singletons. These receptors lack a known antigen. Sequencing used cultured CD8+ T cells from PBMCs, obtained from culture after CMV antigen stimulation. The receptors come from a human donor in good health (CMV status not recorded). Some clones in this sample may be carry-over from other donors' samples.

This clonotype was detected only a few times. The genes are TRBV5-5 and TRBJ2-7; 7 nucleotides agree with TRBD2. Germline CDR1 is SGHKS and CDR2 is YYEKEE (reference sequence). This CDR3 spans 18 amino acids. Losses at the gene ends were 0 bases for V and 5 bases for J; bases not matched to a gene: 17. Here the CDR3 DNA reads TGTGCCAGCAGCTTGGCACTAGCGCGGGGCGGGCGACTCAACGAGCAGTACGTC. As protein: CASSLALARGGRLNEQYV.

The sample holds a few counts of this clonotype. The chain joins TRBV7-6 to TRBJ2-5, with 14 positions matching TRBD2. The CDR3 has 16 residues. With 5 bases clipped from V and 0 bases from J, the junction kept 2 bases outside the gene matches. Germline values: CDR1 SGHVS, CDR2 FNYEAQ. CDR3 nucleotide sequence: TGTGCCAGCAGCCGACTAGCGGGGGGGTACCAAGAGACCCAGTACTTC. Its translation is CASSRLAGGYQETQYF.

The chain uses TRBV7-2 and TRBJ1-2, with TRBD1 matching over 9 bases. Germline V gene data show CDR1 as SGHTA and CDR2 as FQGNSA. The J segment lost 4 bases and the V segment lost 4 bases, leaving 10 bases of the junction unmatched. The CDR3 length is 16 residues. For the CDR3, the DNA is TGTGCCAGCAGCTCGACTCCGGGACAGGGTGGCTATGGCTACACCTTC. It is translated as CASSSTPGQGGYGYTF.

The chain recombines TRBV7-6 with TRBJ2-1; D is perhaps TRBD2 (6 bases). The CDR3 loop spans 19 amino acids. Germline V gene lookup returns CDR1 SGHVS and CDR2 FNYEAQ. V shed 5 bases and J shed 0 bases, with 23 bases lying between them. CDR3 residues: CASSPGFGGVMSSYNEQFF. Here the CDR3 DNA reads TGTGCCAGCAGCCCCGGTTTTGGCGGGGTAATGAGCTCCTACAATGAGCAGTTCTTC.

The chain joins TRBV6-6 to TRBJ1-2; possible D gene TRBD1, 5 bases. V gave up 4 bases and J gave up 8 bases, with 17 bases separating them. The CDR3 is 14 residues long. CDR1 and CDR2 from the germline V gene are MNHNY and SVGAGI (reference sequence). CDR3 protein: CASSSFPPGNGYTF. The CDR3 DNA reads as TGTGCCAGCAGTTCTTTCCCCCCAGGGAACGGCTACACCTTC.

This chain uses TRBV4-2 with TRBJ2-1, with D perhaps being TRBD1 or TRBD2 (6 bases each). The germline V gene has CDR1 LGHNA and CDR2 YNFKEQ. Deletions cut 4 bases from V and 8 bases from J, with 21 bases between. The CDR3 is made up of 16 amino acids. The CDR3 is CASSPLGRGAGDEQFF. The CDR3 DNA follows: TGTGCCAGCAGCCCCCTTGGTAGGGGGGCCGGAGATGAGCAGTTCTTC.

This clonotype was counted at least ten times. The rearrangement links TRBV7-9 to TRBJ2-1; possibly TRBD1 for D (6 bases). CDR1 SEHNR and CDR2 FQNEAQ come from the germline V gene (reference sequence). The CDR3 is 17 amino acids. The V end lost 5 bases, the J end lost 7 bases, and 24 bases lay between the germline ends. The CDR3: CASSHRFTGTPRNEQFF. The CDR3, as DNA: TGTGCCAGCAGCCACCGCTTTACCGGGACACCGAGGAATGAGCAGTTCTTC. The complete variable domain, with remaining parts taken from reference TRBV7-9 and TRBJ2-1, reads DTGVSQNPRHKITKRGQNVTFRCDPISEHNRLYWYRQTLGQGPEFLTYFQNEAQLEKSRLLSDRFSAERPKGSFSTLEIQRTEQGDSAMYLCASSHRFTGTPRNEQFFGPGTRLTVL.

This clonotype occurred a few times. The CDR3 loop is CASSDPGDGSYGYTF. In DNA form, the CDR3 reads TGCGCCAGCAGTGATCCTGGAGACGGATCCTATGGCTACACCTTC. The V gene is TRBV4-1, the J gene TRBJ1-2; D is uncertain. Trimming removed 6 bases from V and 4 bases from J, with 18 bases in between. The CDR3 totals 15 residues. Germline CDR1 is MGHRA and CDR2 is YSYEKL.

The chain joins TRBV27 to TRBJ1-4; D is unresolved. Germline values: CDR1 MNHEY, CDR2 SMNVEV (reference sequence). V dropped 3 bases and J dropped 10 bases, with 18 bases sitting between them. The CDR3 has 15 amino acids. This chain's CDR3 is CASSFTGISNSKLFF. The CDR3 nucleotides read TGTGCCAGCAGTTTTACCGGGATCTCGAATTCAAAACTGTTTTTT. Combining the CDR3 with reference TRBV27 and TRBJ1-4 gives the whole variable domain EAQVTQNPRYLITVTGKKLTVTCSQNMNHEYMSWYRQDPGLGLRQIYYSMNVEVTDKGDVPEGYKVSRKEKRNFPLILESPSPNQTSLYFCASSFTGISNSKLFFGSGTQLSVL.

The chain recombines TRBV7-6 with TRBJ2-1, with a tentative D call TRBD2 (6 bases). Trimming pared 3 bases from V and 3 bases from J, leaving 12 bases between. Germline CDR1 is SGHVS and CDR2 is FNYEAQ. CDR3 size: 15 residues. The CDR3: CASSFGGAIYNEQFF. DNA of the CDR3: TGTGCCAGCAGCTTCGGGGGAGCGATCTACAATGAGCAGTTCTTC.

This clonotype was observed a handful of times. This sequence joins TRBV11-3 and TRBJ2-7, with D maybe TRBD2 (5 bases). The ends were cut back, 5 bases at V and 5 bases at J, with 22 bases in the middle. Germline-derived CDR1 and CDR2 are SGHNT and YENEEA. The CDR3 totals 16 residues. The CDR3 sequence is CASSGGPKGVVDEQYF. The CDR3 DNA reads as TGTGCCAGCAGCGGAGGTCCCAAAGGAGTGGTGGACGAGCAGTACTTC.

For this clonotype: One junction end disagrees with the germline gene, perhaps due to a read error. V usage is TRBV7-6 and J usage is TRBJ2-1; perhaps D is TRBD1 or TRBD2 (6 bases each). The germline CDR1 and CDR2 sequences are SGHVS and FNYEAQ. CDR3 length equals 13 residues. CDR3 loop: CASSLGGRSEQFF. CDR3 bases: TGTGCTAGCAGCTTAGGGGGGCGGAGTGAGCAGTTCTTC.

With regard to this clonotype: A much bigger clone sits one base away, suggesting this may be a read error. The CDR3 DNA reads as TGTGCCAGCAGCGGGGATGAAAAACTGTTTTTT. Its translation: CASSGDEKLFF. The genes are TRBV7-6 and TRBJ1-4; D is uncertain. The germline V gene has CDR1 SGHVS and CDR2 FNYEAQ. This CDR3 has 11 residues. V lost 5 bases and J 6 bases, leaving 4 bases between the germline ends.

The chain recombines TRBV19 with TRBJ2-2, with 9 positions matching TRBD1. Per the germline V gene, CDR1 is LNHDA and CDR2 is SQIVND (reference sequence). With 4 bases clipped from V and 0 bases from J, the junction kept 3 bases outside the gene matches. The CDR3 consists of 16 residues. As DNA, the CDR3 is TGTGCCAGTAGTAACCGGACAGGGGCGAACACCGGGGAGCTGTTTTTT. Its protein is CASSNRTGANTGELFF.

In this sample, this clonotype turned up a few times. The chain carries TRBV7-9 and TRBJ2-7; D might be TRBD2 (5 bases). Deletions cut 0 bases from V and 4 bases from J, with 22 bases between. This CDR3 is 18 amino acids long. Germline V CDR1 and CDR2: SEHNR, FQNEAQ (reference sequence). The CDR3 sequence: CASSLAPGGAVVGYEQYV. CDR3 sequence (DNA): TGTGCCAGCAGCTTAGCCCCCGGAGGAGCCGTCGTGGGATACGAGCAGTACGTC.

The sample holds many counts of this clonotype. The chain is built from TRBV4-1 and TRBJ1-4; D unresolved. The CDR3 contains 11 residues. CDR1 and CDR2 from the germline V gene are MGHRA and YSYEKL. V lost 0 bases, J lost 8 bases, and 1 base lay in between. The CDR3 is CASSQDEKLFF. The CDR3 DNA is TGCGCCAGCAGCCAAGACGAAAAACTGTTTTTT.

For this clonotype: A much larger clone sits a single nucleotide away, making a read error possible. The CDR3, as DNA: TGTGCCAGCAGCTACCAAAACAGGGGGGAGACTGAAGCTTTCTTT. This translates into CASSYQNRGETEAFF. The chain is built from TRBV7-9 and TRBJ1-1; 8 bases match TRBD1. The V and J ends lost 4 bases and 5 bases, in that order; junction bases with no gene match: 9. Germline V gene data show CDR1 as SEHNR and CDR2 as FQNEAQ (reference sequence). CDR3 length: 15 amino acids.